This entry lists 12 T cell receptor beta chains sequenced from one sample in a study of T cell repertoires in cytomegalovirus infection. These receptors' antigens are unknown. TCRdb re-derived calls from the reads in MiXCR, one entry per CDR3 protein. The sample yields 350,000 to 400,000 distinct CDR3 sequences, roughly a third seen once. Sequencing was performed on cultured PBMCs, taken from culture after CMV antigen stimulation. The receptors were sampled from a human donor in good health (CMV status not recorded). Some clones in this sample may be carry-over from other donors' samples.

V usage is TRBV28 and J usage is TRBJ2-5, with TRBD2 matching over 8 bases. After removal of 5 bases from V and 5 bases from J, the junction contained 19 bases not matched to a gene. Germline loops: CDR1 MDHEN, CDR2 SYDVKM. This CDR3 is 18 amino acids long. The CDR3 bases are TGTGCCAGCAGTACCACCCGGGCGAGCGGGAGATCAGGGGAGACCCAGTACTTC. It encodes CASSTTRASGRSGETQYF.

The rearrangement joins TRBV6-1 to TRBJ1-1; TRBD1 is a possible D gene (5 bases). This CDR3 region has 16 residues. Trimming took 5 bases from V and 1 from J, leaving 17 bases between them. CDR1 is MNHNS, CDR2 SASEGT, per germline. CDR3 DNA: TGTGCCAGCAGTAAGGGACTAACTGGGGGGAACACTGAAGCTTTCTTT. Translated, it gives CASSKGLTGGNTEAFF.

This clonotype was seen a handful of times. The V gene is TRBV7-6, the J gene TRBJ2-7; the D is unclear. CDR1 is SGHVS and CDR2 is FNYEAQ in the germline V gene. This CDR3 is 13 amino acids long. Deletions cut 1 base from V and 10 bases from J, with 14 bases between. This CDR3 reads CASSLVGEFLQYV. In nucleotides, the CDR3 is TGTGCCAGCAGCTTAGTTGGGGAATTCCTCCAGTACGTC.

This chain uses TRBV7-2 with TRBJ2-5; 9 nucleotides agree with TRBD2. Trimming cost V 5 bases and J 4 bases; bases outside gene matches: 2. The CDR3 extends over 13 amino acids. Germline V CDR1 and CDR2: SGHTA, FQGNSA. The CDR3 is CASSSSGRETQYF. The CDR3 nucleotides are TGTGCCAGCAGCAGTAGCGGGAGAGAGACCCAGTACTTC.

The chain joins TRBV20-1 to TRBJ2-7; TRBD1 or TRBD2 may be the D gene (7 bases each). The germline gives CDR1 DFQATT, CDR2 SNEGSKA (reference sequence). This CDR3 has 14 residues. V lost 5 bases and J lost 3, with 17 bases in between. DNA for the CDR3: TGCAGTGCTGCTAGCGGAGGGGGCCTCTACGAGCAGTACTTC. This translates into CSAASGGGLYEQYF.

The V and J genes are TRBV2 and TRBJ2-1; D perhaps matches TRBD2 (6 bases). The CDR3 is made up of 15 amino acids. Germline CDR1 is SNHLY and CDR2 is FYNNEI. The V end was cut by 7 bases, the J end by 0 bases, with 13 bases between. The DNA for the CDR3 is TGTGCCAGCAAGAGCGGGCCAAGCTCCTACAATGAGCAGTTCTTC. As protein: CASKSGPSSYNEQFF.

The CDR3 bases are TGTGCCAGCAGTTTATTTAGGGATCAGCCCCAGCATTTT. Translation: CASSLFRDQPQHF. The chain employs TRBV27 and TRBJ1-5; D is uncertain. The CDR3 covers 13 residues. Per germline, CDR1 MNHEY and CDR2 SMNVEV (reference sequence). The V end was cut by 1 base, the J end by 5 bases, with 6 bases between.

The V gene is TRBV7-9, the J gene TRBJ1-2; D remains unclear. Germline V lookup: CDR1 SEHNR, CDR2 FQNEAQ (reference sequence). Trimming took 1 base from V and 10 from J, leaving 13 bases between them. The CDR3 sequence is 13 residues long. The DNA of the CDR3 is TGTGCCAGCAGCTTAGTGCCAACGGAGGTCTACACCTTC. This codes for CASSLVPTEVYTF. Supplemented by reference TRBV7-9 and TRBJ1-2, the full variable domain reads DTGVSQNPRHKITKRGQNVTFRCDPISEHNRLYWYRQTLGQGPEFLTYFQNEAQLEKSRLLSDRFSAERPKGSFSTLEIQRTEQGDSAMYLCASSLVPTEVYTFGSGTRLTVV.

This clonotype was found many times. This chain connects TRBV7-2 to TRBJ2-1; TRBD1 agrees at 8 bases. The J segment lost 4 bases and the V segment lost 5 bases, leaving 10 bases of the junction unmatched. Germline CDR1 and CDR2: SGHTA and FQGNSA. The CDR3 contains 16 residues. The DNA of the CDR3 is TGTGCCAGCAGCCCCGCGGGGCAGGGGGCGTACAATGAGCAGTTCTTC. Protein product: CASSPAGQGAYNEQFF. The complete variable domain, with remaining parts taken from reference TRBV7-2 and TRBJ2-1, reads GAGVSQSPSNKVTEKGKDVELRCDPISGHTALYWYRQSLGQGLEFLIYFQGNSAPDKSGLPSDRFSAERTGGSVSTLTIQRTQQEDSAVYLCASSPAGQGAYNEQFFGPGTRLTVL.

V usage is TRBV29-1 and J usage is TRBJ1-1; no definite D call. The V gene lost 5 bases and the J gene lost 5 bases, with 12 bases spanning the gap. CDR3 length: 12 amino acids. The germline CDR1 and CDR2 sequences are SQVTM and ANQGSEA. CDR3 nucleotides: TGCAGCGTTCCGGGCCTGAGGACTGAAGCTTTCTTT. Encoded protein: CSVPGLRTEAFF.

The gene calls are TRBV2 and TRBJ2-3, with TRBD2 matching 10 bases. Trimming cost V 4 bases and J 4 bases; bases outside gene matches: 11. CDR1 and CDR2 (germline): SNHLY, FYNNEI. The CDR3 loop spans 17 amino acids. CDR3 sequence reads: CASSGSLASGSPDTQYF. CDR3 nucleotides: TGTGCCAGCAGTGGAAGTTTGGCTAGCGGGAGCCCAGATACGCAGTATTTT.

The chain combines TRBV4-1 with TRBJ1-4; D might be TRBD1 (6 bases). This CDR3 is 15 amino acids long. V lost 4 bases and J lost 8, with 17 bases in between. CDR1 MGHRA and CDR2 YSYEKL come from the germline V gene. CDR3 in amino acids: CASSPPEGQREKLFF. As DNA, the CDR3 is TGCGCCAGCAGCCCACCAGAAGGACAGCGGGAAAAACTGTTTTTT.